The 19 T cell receptor beta chains presented below share a single source sample, sequenced in a study of blood T cell repertoires in COVID-19. Sequencing used immunoSEQ multiplex PCR; TCRdb keeps in-frame clones, though not all of them. There are around 150,000 clones in the sample; about 80% occur only once, and more than 3% lies in the top ten. Sequencing was performed on PBMCs or T cells enriched from blood (not recorded which). The receptors shown here come from a woman aged 55-70 years who had recovered from COVID-19.

The chain combines TRBV5-1 with TRBJ1-6; 7 positions agree with TRBD1. Per the germline V gene, CDR1 is SGHRS and CDR2 is YFSETQ. The ends lost 0 bases at V and 7 bases at J; junction bases unmatched: 7. The CDR3 is made up of 16 amino acids. CDR3 loop: CASSLVPTGENSPLHF. The CDR3 DNA reads TGCGCCAGCAGCTTGGTTCCCACAGGGGAGAATTCACCCCTCCACTTT.

In this sample, this clone turned up a few times. The V call is TRBV5-1, the J call TRBJ2-1; D is perhaps TRBD1 (6 bases). Germline V gives CDR1 SGHRS, CDR2 YFSETQ. The V end lost 4 bases, the J end lost 6 bases, and 8 bases lay between the germline ends. The CDR3 is 12 residues long. The CDR3 sequence: CASSLDSNEQFF. CDR3 in DNA: TGCGCCAGCAGCCTGGACAGCAATGAGCAGTTCTTC.

This clone was observed a handful of times. The chain carries TRBV6-5 and TRBJ1-1, with 7 bases identical to TRBD1. CDR1 and CDR2 from the germline V gene are MNHEY and SVGAGI. CDR3 length: 13 amino acids. Losses at the gene ends were 6 bases for V and 3 bases for J; bases not matched to a gene: 4. Written as DNA, the CDR3 is TGTGCCAGCAGGAGAGGACAGGACACTGAAGCTTTCTTT. Amino acids: CASRRGQDTEAFF.

This clone has only a few counts. The V gene is TRBV3-1 (or the pseudogene TRBV3-2), the J gene TRBJ2-1; 8 bases align to TRBD2. The germline V gene has CDR1 LGHDT and CDR2 YNNKEL (reference sequence). This CDR3 comprises 15 residues. J was trimmed by 7 bases and V by 4 bases; bases with no gene match: 9. CDR3 coding DNA: TGTGCCAGCAGCCTAGGTGTAGCGGGGTGGAATGAGCAGTTCTTC. Translation: CASSLGVAGWNEQFF.

This clone was detected only once. The V and J genes are TRBV1 and TRBJ1-5; the D call in the table, TRBD1, was not verified against the DNA. TRBV1 is a recognized pseudogene. The CDR3 is made up of 15 amino acids. The CDR3 region is CTIEDREGINQPQHF. The CDR3 nucleotides read TGCACCATAGAGGACAGGGAGGGAATCAATCAGCCCCAGCATTTT.

This chain joins TRBV11-2 and TRBJ1-3; D possibly corresponds to TRBD1 (5 bases). From germline, CDR1 is SGHAT and CDR2 FQNNGV. This CDR3 comprises 16 residues. The germline V and J ends were trimmed by 2 bases and 4 bases, with 15 bases remaining between them. The CDR3 DNA follows: TGTGCCAGCAGCTTACAGGGTCTAGAAGGAGGAAACACCATATATTTT. This gives the protein CASSLQGLEGGNTIYF.

V gene TRBV7-2 combines with J gene TRBJ2-5; 12 bases fit TRBD2. After removal of 4 bases from V and 5 bases from J, the junction contained 8 bases not matched to a gene. This CDR3 region has 16 residues. Per germline, CDR1 SGHTA and CDR2 FQGNSA. The CDR3: CASSSGLAGLVETQYF. CDR3 bases: TGTGCCAGCAGCTCGGGACTAGCGGGTCTGGTGGAGACCCAGTACTTC. Using reference TRBV7-2 and TRBJ2-5 for the parts outside the CDR3, the full variable domain is GAGVSQSPSNKVTEKGKDVELRCDPISGHTALYWYRQSLGQGLEFLIYFQGNSAPDKSGLPSDRFSAERTGGSVSTLTIQRTQQEDSAVYLCASSSGLAGLVETQYFGPGTRLLVL.

The chain combines TRBV6-5 with TRBJ1-1; 7 nucleotides match TRBD1. Germline CDR1 is MNHEY and CDR2 is SVGAGI. The V segment lost 5 bases and the J segment 3 bases; nucleotides outside the gene matches: 9. This CDR3 has 15 residues. The CDR3 nucleotides read TGTGCCAGCAGTCTTACTACAGGGGCGGACACTGAAGCTTTCTTT. Translation: CASSLTTGADTEAFF.

J is TRBJ2-1 and V is TRBV7-8; TRBD2 might be the D (7 bases). The V end lost 2 bases, the J end lost 2 bases, and 10 bases lay between the germline ends. CDR3 size: 15 residues. The germline gives CDR1 SGHVS, CDR2 FQNEAQ. CDR3 sequence reads: CASSLSGTTYNEQFF. Here the CDR3 DNA reads TGTGCCAGCAGCTTAAGCGGGACAACCTACAATGAGCAGTTCTTC.

The chain combines TRBV13 with TRBJ2-3; D might be TRBD2 (6 bases). The V end lost 6 bases, the J end lost 2 bases, and 18 bases lay between the germline ends. The V gene's germline CDR1 is PRHDT and CDR2 FYEKMQ (reference sequence). This CDR3 is built from 16 residues. The CDR3 sequence is CASSFSPGLLTDTQYF. The CDR3 DNA reads TGTGCCAGCAGTTTCTCCCCGGGACTCCTCACAGATACGCAGTATTTT.

Written as DNA, the CDR3 is TGTGCCATCAGTGGCAGCGTGAACACTGAAGCTTTCTTT. Amino acids: CAISGSVNTEAFF. The chain couples TRBV10-3 to TRBJ1-1; no reliable D call. The CDR3 covers 13 residues. Between the trimmed V and J ends, which lost 4 bases and 0 bases, there was a span of 6 bases. Germline V CDR1 and CDR2: ENHRY, SYGVKD.

The chain combines TRBV9 with TRBJ1-2, with 8 bases aligning to TRBD1. Germline CDR1 SGDLS, CDR2 YYNGEE. J was trimmed by 6 bases and V by 0 bases; bases with no gene match: 7. There are 15 residues in the CDR3. The CDR3 protein is CASSVGPRGRDGYTF. DNA for the CDR3: TGTGCCAGCAGCGTAGGGCCCAGGGGGCGCGATGGCTACACCTTC. The whole variable domain, remainder taken from reference TRBV9 and TRBJ1-2, is DSGVTQTPKHLITATGQRVTLRCSPRSGDLSVYWYQQSLDQGLQFLIQYYNGEERAKGNILERFSAQQFPDLHSELNLSSLELGDSALYFCASSVGPRGRDGYTFGSGTRLTVV.

The chain has TRBV24-1 and TRBJ2-2, with 11 bases that match TRBD2. J gave up 1 base and V 2 bases, and 5 bases lay outside the gene matches. This CDR3 contains 18 residues. Germline V gives CDR1 KGHDR, CDR2 SFDVKD. Here the CDR3 reads CATSDSRLAGLNTGELFF. DNA of the CDR3: TGTGCCACCAGTGATTCTCGACTAGCGGGGCTGAACACCGGGGAGCTGTTTTTT.

The V gene is TRBV5-6, the J gene TRBJ2-5; D possibly corresponds to TRBD2 (5 bases). The CDR3 runs 14 residues. Germline CDR1 and CDR2: SGHDT and YYEEEE. Trimming took off 5 bases at V and 5 bases at J, with 16 bases between the two ends. The CDR3 region is CASSGGTGGETQYF. CDR3 nucleotide sequence: TGTGCCAGCAGTGGCGGAACCGGCGGGGAGACCCAGTACTTC.

The chain couples TRBV2 to TRBJ2-2, with 9 positions matching TRBD2. The V gene's germline CDR1 is SNHLY and CDR2 FYNNEI. The J segment lost 3 bases and the V segment lost 2 bases, leaving 4 bases of the junction unmatched. The CDR3 runs to 16 residues. CDR3 sequence reads: CASSEWSSGDTGELFF. As DNA, the CDR3 is TGTGCCAGCAGTGAATGGTCTAGCGGGGACACCGGGGAGCTGTTTTTT.

This chain joins TRBV3-1 (or the pseudogene TRBV3-2) and TRBJ2-7, with 8 bases fitting TRBD1. The germline gives CDR1 LGHDT, CDR2 YNNKEL (reference sequence). This CDR3 spans 13 amino acids. V lost 8 bases, J lost 4 bases, and 7 bases stayed unmatched. CDR3 in amino acids: CASGDRGPYEQYF. CDR3 sequence (DNA): TGTGCCAGCGGTGACAGGGGCCCTTACGAGCAGTACTTC.

This clone was observed once. The CDR3: CASSLTGRQRDEKLFF. The CDR3 bases are TGTGCCAGCAGCCTCACGGGTAGACAGCGAGATGAAAAACTGTTTTTT. This sequence joins TRBV27 and TRBJ1-4; possibly TRBD1 for D (5 bases). The CDR3 totals 16 residues. Germline V gene lookup returns CDR1 MNHEY and CDR2 SMNVEV (reference sequence). Trimming removed 6 bases at V and 6 bases at J, with 20 bases between.

This chain connects TRBV12-5 to TRBJ1-1; the D is unclear. From germline, CDR1 is LGHNT and CDR2 FRNRAP. The CDR3 spans 12 residues. V lost 5 bases and J lost 11, with 15 bases in between. The CDR3 spells CASGPTAAGAFF. CDR3 nucleotide sequence: TGTGCTAGTGGTCCTACAGCGGCTGGTGCTTTCTTT.

The V and J genes are TRBV5-8 and TRBJ2-6; D call uncertain. Germline-derived CDR1 and CDR2 are SGHTS and YDEGEE. Trimming pared 1 base from V and 4 bases from J, leaving 12 bases between. This CDR3 is 16 amino acids long. The CDR3 DNA is TGTGCCAGCAGCTTGCTGGTGGTTGCGGGGGCCAACGTCCTGACTTTC. As protein: CASSLLVVAGANVLTF.